This T cell receptor beta chain emerged from a study of CXCR3-negative and CXCR3-positive naive CD8 T cells. CDR3 length: 13 residues. Looked up from germline, CDR1 is ENHRY and CDR2 is SYGVKD. TRB cDNA was prepared as libraries by UMI-labeled 5' RACE. TCRdb re-called the 5' RACE reads; one entry per CDR3 protein, DNA not given. The sample holds 50,000 to 60,000 distinct CDR3 sequences. This TCR was sampled from a human donor in good health. Some clones in this sample may be carry-over from other donors' samples. The chain employs TRBV10-3 and TRBJ2-1; TCRdb's D call of TRBD1 is untestable without DNA. Sequenced material: naive CXCR3- CD8+ T cells from blood. Subset of the sample: CD45RO-CCR7+CD27+CD95- naive CD8+ T cells lacking CXCR3 (TNR3-). The CDR3 loop is CAITEDRAREQFF.